These 30 T cell receptor beta chains originate from one sample sequenced in a study of cytomegalovirus exposure and HLA in healthy donors. 60 Vbeta and 13 Jbeta primers were used in PCR. The protocol was immunoSEQ multiplex PCR, while the TCRdb copy is restricted to in-frame clones and leaves out a portion. The sample holds 90,000 to 120,000 clones, around 85% seen once. Material: PBMCs. Receptor source: a man aged 30 to 45 in good health and CMV-seronegative.

The CDR3 loop is CASSQGEGSLSGNTIYF. CDR3 sequence (DNA): TGTGCCAGCAGCCAAGGGGAGGGATCTCTCTCTGGAAACACCATATATTTT. The rearrangement joins TRBV14 to TRBJ1-3; no clear D gene. Trimming stripped 1 base from V and 0 bases from J, with 13 bases between. Germline lookup yields CDR1 SGHDN and CDR2 FVKESK. CDR3 length equals 17 residues.

The V call is TRBV6-5, the J call TRBJ2-1; no clear D. Germline CDR1 reads MNHEY; CDR2 reads SVGAGI. Trimming pared 7 bases from V and 4 bases from J, leaving 11 bases between. CDR3 size: 13 residues. CDR3 residues: CASTNPTYNEQFF. The CDR3, as DNA: TGTGCCAGCACCAACCCCACTTACAATGAGCAGTTCTTC.

The V and J genes are TRBV5-1 and TRBJ2-6; the match to TRBD1 covers 7 bases. The V segment lost 4 bases and the J segment 1 base; nucleotides outside the gene matches: 2. Per the germline V gene, CDR1 is SGHRS and CDR2 is YFSETQ. This CDR3 spans 15 amino acids. The CDR3 reads CASSPGQSGANVLTF. The DNA for the CDR3 is TGCGCCAGCAGCCCGGGACAGTCTGGGGCCAACGTCCTGACTTTC.

CDR3 nucleotides: TGTGCCAGCAGTGAGGTTCGAGGACAGGGGGACACTGAAGCTTTCTTT. It translates to CASSEVRGQGDTEAFF. The rearrangement uses TRBV2 and TRBJ1-1; 10 bases fit TRBD1. Germline CDR1 SNHLY, CDR2 FYNNEI. CDR3 length equals 16 residues. J lost 3 bases, V lost 3 bases, and 7 bases had no gene match.

This clone appeared a single time. The chain has TRBV5-1 and TRBJ2-5; D not certain. The CDR3 extends over 13 amino acids. Germline V gene lookup returns CDR1 SGHRS and CDR2 YFSETQ. The V end was cut by 5 bases, the J end by 2 bases, with 10 bases between. CDR3: CASRHAQQETQYF. The CDR3 bases are TGCGCCAGCAGACACGCTCAACAAGAGACCCAGTACTTC. Full variable domain (missing parts from reference TRBV5-1 and TRBJ2-5): KAGVTQTPRYLIKTRGQQVTLSCSPISGHRSVSWYQQTPGQGLQFLFEYFSETQRNKGNFPGRFSGRQFSNSRSEMNVSTLELGDSALYLCASRHAQQETQYFGPGTRLLVL.

The rearrangement joins TRBV5-1 to TRBJ1-1, with D tentatively TRBD1 (6 bases). Looked up from germline, CDR1 is SGHRS and CDR2 is YFSETQ. V shed 3 bases and J shed 0 bases, with 9 bases lying between them. The CDR3 covers 14 residues. The CDR3 loop is CASSSWGLNTEAFF. CDR3 bases: TGCGCCAGCAGCTCGTGGGGGCTGAACACTGAAGCTTTCTTT.

The V call is TRBV5-1, the J call TRBJ1-1, with 10 bases aligning to TRBD1. This CDR3 region has 15 residues. The germline gives CDR1 SGHRS, CDR2 YFSETQ. V lost 3 bases, J lost 2 bases, and 4 bases stayed unmatched. As DNA, the CDR3 is TGCGCCAGCAGCTCACCGACAGGGGGCAACACTGAAGCTTTCTTT. Protein product: CASSSPTGGNTEAFF. Variable domain in full (rest from reference TRBV5-1 and TRBJ1-1): KAGVTQTPRYLIKTRGQQVTLSCSPISGHRSVSWYQQTPGQGLQFLFEYFSETQRNKGNFPGRFSGRQFSNSRSEMNVSTLELGDSALYLCASSSPTGGNTEAFFGQGTRLTVV.

By proportion, this clone is large. The DNA of the CDR3 is TGTGCCAGCAGTTCCCCCCTCACTGAAGCTTTCTTT. As protein: CASSSPLTEAFF. The chain combines TRBV27 with TRBJ1-1; D not resolved. Germline V gives CDR1 MNHEY, CDR2 SMNVEV (reference sequence). The CDR3 extends over 12 amino acids. Between the trimmed V and J ends, which lost 4 bases and 4 bases, there was a span of 7 bases.

J is TRBJ2-1 and V is TRBV29-1; 10 positions agree with TRBD1. In germline, CDR1 is SQVTM, CDR2 ANQGSEA. This CDR3 region has 14 residues. The V segment lost 7 bases and the J segment 2 bases; nucleotides outside the gene matches: 5. CDR3 protein: CSGDRGLAYNEQFF. DNA for the CDR3: TGCAGCGGGGACAGGGGTTTGGCCTACAATGAGCAGTTCTTC.

V gene TRBV5-1 combines with J gene TRBJ2-3, with a weak D call TRBD1 (6 bases). CDR1 and CDR2 (germline): SGHRS, YFSETQ. Trimming shortened V by 4 bases and J by 3 bases, and 18 bases separated the two germline ends. The CDR3 totals 16 residues. CDR3 residues: CASSPQRTAITDTQYF. The CDR3 DNA reads TGCGCCAGCAGCCCCCAGCGGACAGCGATTACAGATACGCAGTATTTT.

The chain couples TRBV29-1 to TRBJ2-5; D is possibly TRBD2 (5 bases). V lost 5 bases to trimming and J lost 4 bases, with 11 bases between them. The CDR3 has 12 residues. Per the germline V gene, CDR1 is SQVTM and CDR2 is ANQGSEA. CDR3 amino acids: CSVSGEGETQYF. The CDR3 DNA reads as TGCAGCGTTTCCGGCGAGGGAGAGACCCAGTACTTC.

This clone was picked up a small number of times. J is TRBJ1-3 and V is TRBV4-2; D remains ambiguous. In germline, CDR1 is LGHNA, CDR2 YNFKEQ. CDR3 length: 17 amino acids. Trimming left V 0 bases short and J 0 bases short, with 12 bases between. CDR3 region: CASSQDSWAGSGNTIYF. For the CDR3, the DNA is TGTGCCAGCAGCCAAGATTCGTGGGCCGGCTCTGGAAACACCATATATTTT.

This clone has just one count. As DNA, the CDR3 is TGCAGCGTTGCGGTGCTAGCCGGGGAGCTGTTTTTT. It is translated as CSVAVLAGELFF. The genes are TRBV29-1 and TRBJ2-2; the D is unclear. Germline V gives CDR1 SQVTM, CDR2 ANQGSEA. The CDR3 covers 12 residues. Trimming took off 4 bases at V and 6 bases at J, with 9 bases between the two ends.

Concerning this clone itself: Other nucleotide sequences from this sample produce the same CDR3. The V gene is TRBV6-5, the J gene TRBJ2-7, with 9 bases fitting TRBD2. The trim removed 2 bases at V and 4 bases at J, leaving 3 bases unmatched. The CDR3 consists of 14 residues. Germline CDR1 is MNHEY and CDR2 is SVGAGI. For the CDR3, the DNA is TGTGCCAGCAGTTACGTTGCGGGAGGGTACGAGCAGTACTTC. Amino acid sequence: CASSYVAGGYEQYF.

This chain links TRBV30 with TRBJ1-5, with D possibly being TRBD1 (5 bases). CDR1 and CDR2 from the germline V gene are GTSNPN and SVGIG (reference sequence). This CDR3 is 16 amino acids long. V was cut by 0 bases and J by 3 bases, with 15 bases left in between. CDR3 sequence: CAWSVGGANNNQPQHF. CDR3 nucleotide sequence: TGTGCCTGGAGTGTAGGAGGGGCTAATAACAATCAGCCCCAGCATTTT.

The CDR3 sequence: CASSGRLADNQPQHF. The CDR3 DNA is TGTGCCAGCAGCGGCAGGTTAGCGGACAATCAGCCCCAGCATTTT. The J gene is TRBJ1-5, the V gene TRBV2, with unresolved D. Germline V gives CDR1 SNHLY, CDR2 FYNNEI. V lost 6 bases to trimming and J lost 3 bases, with 15 bases between them. The CDR3 extends over 15 amino acids. The whole variable domain, remainder taken from reference TRBV2 and TRBJ1-5, is EPEVTQTPSHQVTQMGQEVILRCVPISNHLYFYWYRQILGQKVEFLVSFYNNEISEKSEIFDDQFSVERPDGSNFTLKIRSTKLEDSAMYFCASSGRLADNQPQHFGDGTRLSIL.

As DNA, the CDR3 is TGTGCCAGCAGCCCCACAGAGAAGAAAAGCTACACCTTC. Protein sequence: CASSPTEKKSYTF. This chain connects TRBV11-2 to TRBJ1-2; D remains ambiguous. Germline CDR1 reads SGHAT; CDR2 reads FQNNGV. V lost 5 bases and J lost 9, with 16 bases in between. The CDR3 is 13 amino acids.

Written as DNA, the CDR3 is TGTGCCAGCAGTAGGACTAGCAGAGAGACCCAGTACTTC. It codes for CASSRTSRETQYF. The chain couples TRBV6-1 to TRBJ2-5; 8 positions agree with TRBD2. With V trimmed by 5 bases and J by 4 bases, 3 bases remained unmatched. The CDR3 has 13 residues. The germline CDR1 and CDR2 sequences are MNHNS and SASEGT.

This sequence joins TRBV10-1 and TRBJ2-3; 10 bases line up with TRBD1. Germline CDR1 is WNHNN and CDR2 is SYGVQD (reference sequence). The V segment lost 2 bases and the J segment 0 bases; nucleotides outside the gene matches: 2. The CDR3 totals 16 residues. The CDR3 DNA follows: TGCGCCAGCAGTGAGGGGGACAGGGGAAGCACAGATACGCAGTATTTT. Translated, it gives CASSEGDRGSTDTQYF.

The rearrangement uses TRBV7-6 and TRBJ2-7; D might be TRBD2 (6 bases). CDR1 is SGHVS and CDR2 is FNYEAQ in the germline V gene. The CDR3 length is 14 residues. V was trimmed by 5 bases and J by 6 bases, leaving 17 bases between them. The CDR3 loop reads CASSARDSSGEQYF. CDR3 DNA sequence: TGTGCCAGCAGCGCCCGGGACTCTTCGGGCGAGCAGTACTTC.

CDR3 sequence reads: CASSVETSGYNEQFF. The DNA of the CDR3 is TGTGCCAGCAGCGTAGAAACTAGCGGATACAATGAGCAGTTCTTC. The rearrangement uses TRBV9 and TRBJ2-1; 8 nucleotides align to TRBD2. Unmatched junction bases numbered 3, after V lost 0 bases and J lost 4 bases. The CDR3 extends over 15 amino acids. Germline V gives CDR1 SGDLS, CDR2 YYNGEE.

The chain recombines TRBV7-6 with TRBJ1-3; D unclear. Germline CDR1 SGHVS, CDR2 FNYEAQ. CDR3 length: 15 residues. V lost 5 bases to trimming and J lost 2 bases, with 13 bases between them. CDR3 sequence reads: CASSLDRSAGNTIYF. CDR3 sequence (DNA): TGTGCCAGCAGCCTAGATAGAAGCGCTGGAAACACCATATATTTT.

The chain employs TRBV11-3 and TRBJ1-5; D is perhaps TRBD1 (5 bases). The CDR3 length is 12 residues. V was clipped by 7 bases and J by 5 bases, with 9 bases between them. Germline V CDR1 and CDR2: SGHNT, YENEEA. The CDR3 nucleotides are TGTGCCAGCACCTCACAGGATCAGCCCCAGCATTTT. This sequence encodes CASTSQDQPQHF. The entire variable domain, with the rest obtained from reference TRBV11-3 and TRBJ1-5, is as follows: EAGVVQSPRYKIIEKKQPVAFWCNPISGHNTLYWYLQNLGQGPELLIRYENEEAVDDSQLPKDRFSAERLKGVDSTLKIQPAELGDSAVYLCASTSQDQPQHFGDGTRLSIL.

V usage is TRBV2 and J usage is TRBJ2-1; 13 bases fit TRBD2. CDR1 and CDR2 (germline): SNHLY, FYNNEI. CDR3 length: 15 residues. V lost 8 bases to trimming and J lost 8 bases; unmatched junction nucleotides: 9. The CDR3: CASALGLAGAHEQFF. Written as DNA, the CDR3 is TGTGCCAGCGCCCTCGGACTAGCGGGAGCTCATGAGCAGTTCTTC.

This clone was found once. The germline gene is not matched at one end of the junction; a read error may be the cause. This chain connects TRBV7-7 to TRBJ2-7; TRBD1 aligns across 10 bases. Germline CDR1 SSHAT, CDR2 FNYEAQ (reference sequence). The CDR3 runs 12 residues. The CDR3 is CASSRTGGEQYF. In nucleotides, the CDR3 is TGTGCTAGCAGCCGGACAGGGGGCGAGCAGTACTTC. Full variable domain (missing parts from reference TRBV7-7 and TRBJ2-7): GAGVSQSPRYKVTKRGQDVTLRCDPISSHATLYWYQQALGQGPEFLTYFNYEAQPDKSGLPSDRFSAERPEGSISTLTIQRTEQRDSAMYRCASSRTGGEQYFGPGTRLTVT.

V is TRBV14 and J is TRBJ2-7; D perhaps matches TRBD2 (6 bases). The CDR3 has 12 residues. The ends were cut back, 3 bases at V and 9 bases at J, with 12 bases in the middle. The germline CDR1 and CDR2 sequences are SGHDN and FVKESK. The CDR3 DNA reads as TGTGCCAGCAGCCAGGCCGGAGCGGGGCAGTACTTC. Its protein product is CASSQAGAGQYF.

The CDR3 loop is CASSQDLVSGRSNEQFF. The CDR3 nucleotides are TGCGCCAGCAGCCAAGATCTGGTTAGCGGGAGGTCTAATGAGCAGTTCTTC. The rearrangement joins TRBV4-1 to TRBJ2-1; 10 bases align to TRBD2. The V and J ends lost 0 bases and 7 bases, in that order; junction bases with no gene match: 9. Per germline, CDR1 MGHRA and CDR2 YSYEKL. The CDR3 sequence is 17 residues long.

The V and J genes are TRBV6-5 and TRBJ2-1; 8 nucleotides line up with TRBD1. The CDR3 length is 14 residues. J lost 3 bases, V lost 8 bases, and 6 bases had no gene match. The germline gives CDR1 MNHEY, CDR2 SVGAGI. The CDR3 DNA reads TGTGCCAGCGAGAACAGGGGGTACTACAATGAGCAGTTCTTC. Its protein product is CASENRGYYNEQFF.

This clone was detected only a few times. The rearrangement links TRBV6-5 to TRBJ1-5; 7 bases align to TRBD1. CDR3 length: 12 amino acids. Germline trimming cut 9 bases from V and 3 bases from J; bases unmatched to any gene: 2. CDR1 MNHEY and CDR2 SVGAGI come from the germline V gene. The CDR3 DNA sequence: TGTGCCAGTCAGGGGGTCAATCAGCCCCAGCATTTT. It specifies CASQGVNQPQHF.

V usage is TRBV9 and J usage is TRBJ2-7; possible D gene TRBD1, 6 bases. The germline V gene encodes CDR1 SGDLS and CDR2 YYNGEE. This CDR3 spans 15 amino acids. Trimming removed 4 bases at V and 3 bases at J, with 17 bases between. The chain's CDR3 is CASSTQPGHNYEQYF. The DNA for the CDR3 is TGTGCCAGCAGCACGCAACCGGGACACAACTACGAGCAGTACTTC.